These T cell receptor beta chains were read from a single sample in a study of neurological immune-mediated disorders. In TCRdb, the 5' RACE reads were re-called with MiXCR into one record per CDR3 protein. The sample records tens of thousands of distinct CDR3 sequences, roughly 5.6% being singletons. The material sequenced was PBMCs. These receptors all come from a human donor with multiple sclerosis. The donor label of this sample is uncertain. Each CDR3 is given with its conserved first and last residue. D genes are given only for firm matches. Each size is once, few or many counts, or a class when the clone is expanded.

DNA: TGCGCCAGCAGCAGACGACAGGGGGTATCGAACACTGAAGCTTTCTTT; CDR3: CASSRRQGVSNTEAFF; D: TRBD1; V: TRBV4-1; size: many; J: TRBJ1-1
DNA: TGTGCCAGCACCTCCGGGCTCCACTACGAGCAGTACTTC; CDR3: CASTSGLHYEQYF; D: .; V: TRBV5-6; size: many; J: TRBJ2-7
DNA: TGCGCCAGCAGCCAAGGTACAGGACTAGCGGGGGATGAGCAGTTCTTC; CDR3: CASSQGTGLAGDEQFF; D: TRBD2; V: TRBV4-1; size: many; J: TRBJ2-1
DNA: TGCGCCAGCAGCTTGGAGGCCCAACAGGGGACCCAGTACTTC; CDR3: CASSLEAQQGTQYF; D: .; V: TRBV5-1; size: many; J: TRBJ2-5
DNA: TGCGCCAGCTCCCCAGGCGAGGGCTGGTGGTTCTTC; CDR3: CASSPGEGWWFF; D: .; V: TRBV5-1; size: many; J: TRBJ2-1
DNA: TGCAGTGCTAGTCCTGTTAGCGGGGCGAGGATAGATACGCAGTATTTT; CDR3: CSASPVSGARIDTQYF; D: TRBD2; V: TRBV20-1; size: many; J: TRBJ2-3
DNA: TGTGCCATCAGTGAGTCCGGGGACAGGGGGAATTCACCCCTCCACTTT; CDR3: CAISESGDRGNSPLHF; D: TRBD1; V: TRBV10-3; size: many; J: TRBJ1-6
DNA: TGCGCCAGCAGCTTAGGCAGGTCGAGCTCCTACGAGCAGTACTTC; CDR3: CASSLGRSSSYEQYF; D: .; V: TRBV5-1; size: many; J: TRBJ2-7
DNA: TGCGCCAGCAGCTTGGTAAGGGAAGATACGCAGTATTTT; CDR3: CASSLVREDTQYF; D: .; V: TRBV5-1; size: many; J: TRBJ2-3
DNA: TGCAGTGCTAGAGGACGGACAGAAAATGAGCAGTTCTTC; CDR3: CSARGRTENEQFF; D: .; V: TRBV20-1; size: many; J: TRBJ2-1
DNA: TGTGCCAGCAGCCCCGGGACAGGGGGCAACGGGGAGCTGTTTTTT; CDR3: CASSPGTGGNGELFF; D: TRBD1; V: TRBV11-3; size: many; J: TRBJ2-2
DNA: TGCGCCAGCAGCTTGTACGCGGTCAATGAGCAGTTCTTC; CDR3: CASSLYAVNEQFF; D: .; V: TRBV5-1; size: many; J: TRBJ2-1
DNA: TGCGCCAGCAGCTTGGAGGGACAGGGCGTCAATCAGCCCCAGCATTTT; CDR3: CASSLEGQGVNQPQHF; D: TRBD1; V: TRBV5-1; size: few; J: TRBJ1-5